This T cell receptor (beta chain) was documented in a study of human T cells and chemical hapten exposure (dated by TCRdb to the early 2020s). Looking at the study overall: For sensitization, 2% DPC in acetone was applied to a 2 cm by 2 cm area of upper inner arm skin. Throughout the study period of approximately 23 weeks, patients also received therapeutic DPC doses to the scalp every week. Patch tests used Finn chambers with 0.01% DPC on the upper back, scored after 6 days by International Contact Dermatitis Research Group standards. The patient cohort, mostly female, included alopecia areata with under or over 50% scalp involvement, alopecia totalis and alopecia universalis. Libraries were pooled for sequencing, and variation in per-sample TCR yields was attributed mainly to small differences in library volumes within the pool. In alopecia patients, the study followed how the peripheral blood TCR repertoire changed in vivo over primary and secondary sensitization to diphenylcyclopropenone (DPC), a hapten. Patient blood was sampled pre-sensitization (week 0) and at 2, 6 and about 24 weeks after DPC sensitization. Around 29 alopecia patients provided blood for TCR sequencing at one to four time points (pre-sensitization, 2, 6 and 24 weeks).

At the junction V is shortened by 0 bases and J by 0 bases, with 15 bases in between. Taken from the germline V gene, the CDR1 and CDR2 loops are SQVTM and ANQGSEA. Including cysteine and phenylalanine, the CDR3 has 18 amino acids. The sequence is cut down to CDR3 DNA, 54 bases in frame from base 1. On the study overall, not on this receptor specifically: Compared with pre-sensitization or healthy control sets, expanded TCRs formed significantly more large CDR3 similarity clusters, which is consistent with antigen-driven responses. All patients had alopecia, a presumed autoimmune disease, so their immune response might differ from that of healthy individuals. The number of PT1 expanded TCRs positively correlated with patch test score, significant at thresholds 8, 16 and 32 but not 4. After repeated subsampling, the strength of the expansion versus patch-test correlation and the threshold at which it became significant changed. The number of TCRs above 1 in 1000 frequency did not change with DPC sensitization; there was no evidence of global repertoire structure alterations.

The time point tag for this specimen amounts to: patch test 2, 6 weeks after DPC sensitization. Interpreted using the paper, the treatment or condition label stands for: therapeutic diphenylcyclopropenone sensitization with weekly scalp DPC. Blood at each patch-test visit was drawn before the patch test was applied. Eligible patients were aged 18 to 70, diagnosed with alopecia, deemed suitable for DPC therapy, and excluded if pregnant. Total RNA was extracted from unfractionated whole blood that had been collected in Tempus Blood RNA tubes. This clonotype was seen repeatedly, ten times or more. Which antigen it targets is not known. Per-nucleotide qualities are absent, and no much larger clonotype sits a single base away. The library was built by means of RACE. Instrument used: NextSeq 500. During library preparation, unique molecular identifiers were attached to individual cDNA molecules so that TCRs could be counted quantitatively and reproducibly. Each blood RNA sample was used to sequence both TCR alpha and TCR beta chains. The paper's processing steps were these. Samples had a median of roughly 100,000 TCRs, with a range from about 23,224 to 750,000. The Decombinator software suite was used to annotate V, J and CDR3 in the TCR reads. For the PS versus PT1 abundance plots, all samples were subsampled to the same number of TCRs (28,000). TCRs were defined as expanded if absent before sensitization and observed at least eight times at the 2-week time point. The public reads were quality trimmed at Q25 with fastp and then assembled into clones with MiXCR by TCRdb, keeping productive beta chains. Duplicate CDR3 protein sequences are folded into a single record with the most common DNA and genes. These V and J calls are TCRdb output, not the study's own analysis. The sample records more than 70,000 distinct CDR3 sequences, 11% of which are singletons. Of the sample, approximately 1.4% is held by the ten largest clones.

The V and J segments used are TRBV29-1 and TRBJ2-6, with the D gene call left open. Sequenced here: whole blood, sampled in connection with sensitization to the hapten diphenylcyclopropenone (DPC). This clonotype was obtained from a man younger than 30 with alopecia areata. Some clones in this sample may be carry-over from other donors' samples. CDR3 sequence: CSVEDHRADPSGANVLTF. The DNA reads TGCAGCGTTGAAGATCATCGGGCAGATCCCTCTGGGGCCAACGTCCTGACTTTC.